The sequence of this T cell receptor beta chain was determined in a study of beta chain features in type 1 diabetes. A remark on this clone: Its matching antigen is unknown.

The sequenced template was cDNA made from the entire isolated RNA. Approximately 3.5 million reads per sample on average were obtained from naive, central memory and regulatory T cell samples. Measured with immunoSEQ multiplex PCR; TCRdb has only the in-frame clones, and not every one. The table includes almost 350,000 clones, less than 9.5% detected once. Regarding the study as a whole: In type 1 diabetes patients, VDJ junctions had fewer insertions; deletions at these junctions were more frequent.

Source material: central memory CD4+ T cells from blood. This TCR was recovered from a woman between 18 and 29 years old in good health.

CDR3 sequence reads: CATSRGGQETQYF. The CDR3 DNA is TGTGCCACCAGCAGAGGCGGGCAAGAGACCCAGTACTTC. The rearrangement uses TRBV15 and TRBJ2-5; a weak D match, TRBD2 (5 bases). Deletions cut 1 base from V and 2 bases from J, with 5 bases between. Germline CDR1 and CDR2: LNHNV and YYDKDF (reference sequence). The length of the CDR3 is 13 residues.